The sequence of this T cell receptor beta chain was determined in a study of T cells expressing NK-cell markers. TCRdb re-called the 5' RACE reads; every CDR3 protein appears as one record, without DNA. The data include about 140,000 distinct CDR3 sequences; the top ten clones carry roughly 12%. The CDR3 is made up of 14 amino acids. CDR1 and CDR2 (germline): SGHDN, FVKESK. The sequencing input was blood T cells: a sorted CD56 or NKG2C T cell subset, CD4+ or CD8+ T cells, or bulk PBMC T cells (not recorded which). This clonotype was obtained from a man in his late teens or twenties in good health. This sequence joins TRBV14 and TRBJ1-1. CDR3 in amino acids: CASSQGRQRTEAFF.